This entry describes one T cell receptor (beta chain). An end of the junction does not agree with germline; a read error may underlie this. The source of the sample is a study of control samples from healthy donors and cancer patients. This CDR3 contains 13 residues. CDR1 and CDR2 (germline): SSHAT, FNYEAQ (reference sequence). Sequencing was performed with immunoSEQ multiplex PCR; in TCRdb, only in-frame clones are kept and a portion is missing. This repertoire comprises about 200,000 clones; its ten largest clones make up 2% to 2.5%. This chain joins TRBV7-7 and TRBJ2-7; D is perhaps TRBD1 (6 bases). This TCR was recovered from a woman aged 25 to 45 in good health. Sequencing was done on a sample of blood. CDR3 coding DNA: TGTGCTAGCAGCTTAGGCAGGGGCTACGAGCAGTACTTC. It encodes CASSLGRGYEQYF. The full variable domain, its missing parts supplied by reference TRBV7-7 and TRBJ2-7, is GAGVSQSPRYKVTKRGQDVTLRCDPISSHATLYWYQQALGQGPEFLTYFNYEAQPDKSGLPSDRFSAERPEGSISTLTIQRTEQRDSAMYRCASSLGRGYEQYFGPGTRLTVT.